These T cell receptor beta chains were read from a single sample in a study of cytomegalovirus exposure and HLA in healthy donors. Method: immunoSEQ multiplex PCR; TCRdb's copy keeps in-frame clones and lacks some. The table includes around 150,000 clones, roughly 85% detected once. The sequenced sample consisted of PBMCs. The receptors stem from a man between 18 and 29 years old in good health and CMV-seropositive. The CDR3 runs from the conserved cysteine through the conserved F or W. A D gene is named only where the DNA matches it firmly. Clone size appears in some rows only: once, few, many, or a class for an expanded clone.

length	D	V	J	size	DNA	CDR3
14	-	TRBV5-1	TRBJ1-1	-	TGCGCCAGCAGCTTGGGACAGGTGGGGACTGAAGCTTTCTTT	CASSLGQVGTEAFF
16	-	TRBV10-3	TRBJ2-2	few	TGTGCCATCAGTGAGTCTGCGGGGGCAAACACCGGGGAGCTGTTTTTT	CAISESAGANTGELFF
17	TRBD1	TRBV10-3	TRBJ1-1	-	TGTGCCATCAGTGAGACAGACAGGGGGACGACTAACACTGAAGCTTTCTTT	CAISETDRGTTNTEAFF
15	TRBD1	TRBV7-2	TRBJ2-7	-	TGTGCCAGCAGCGTGTCCGGGACAGGGGCCTACGAGCAGTACTTC	CASSVSGTGAYEQYF
15	-	TRBV30	TRBJ1-3	-	TGTGCCTGGAGAGGAGGGTGGCCCTCTGGAAACACCATATATTTT	CAWRGGWPSGNTIYF
15	-	TRBV7-6	TRBJ1-1	-	TGTGCCAGCAGCCGCCTGGGGGAGGTGAACACTGAAGCTTTCTTT	CASSRLGEVNTEAFF
15	-	TRBV6-5	TRBJ1-1	-	TGTGCCAGCAGCTACGGACGGGAACCAAATACTGAAGCTTTCTTT	CASSYGREPNTEAFF
13	-	TRBV9	TRBJ1-1	-	TGTGCCAGCAGCGGACCCCAGGGTGGGGAAGCTTTCTTT	CASSGPQGGEAFF
14	-	TRBV5-1	TRBJ2-1	-	TGCGCCAGCAGCTTGACGGGAGGGGGCGATGAGCAGTTCTTC	CASSLTGGGDEQFF
14	-	TRBV19	TRBJ2-7	once	TGTGCCAGTAGTATACGCAGGGACTCCTACGAGCAGTACTTC	CASSIRRDSYEQYF
17	TRBD1	TRBV28	TRBJ1-5	-	TGTGCCAGCAGCGGGACAGGGTTTCCCCACTCCCCCATATACCAGCATTTT	CASSGTGFPHSPIYQHF
15	-	TRBV10-3	TRBJ1-1	-	TGTGCCATCAGTAGGGCTGGGGGCAGGGACACTGAAGCTTTCTTT	CAISRAGGRDTEAFF
18	-	TRBV11-3	TRBJ1-6	-	TGTGCCAGCAGCCGCACTACAGGGTCAAGCTCCTATAATTCACCCCTCCACTTT	CASSRTTGSSSYNSPLHF
15	TRBD1	TRBV19	TRBJ1-1	-	TGTGCCAGTAGTCTACAGGGGGCGAGAAACACTGAAGCTTTCTTT	CASSLQGARNTEAFF
16	-	TRBV9	TRBJ1-6	-	TGTGCCAGCAGCCTGATGGACAGCTCCTATAATTCACCCCTCCACTTT	CASSLMDSSYNSPLHF
14	-	TRBV6-5	TRBJ1-2	-	TGTGCCAGCAGCCCCCCGCAGACTAGCTATGGCTACACCTTC	CASSPPQTSYGYTF
11	-	TRBV30	TRBJ2-7	once	TGTGCCTGGAGTGGGGGCCTAAAGCAGTACTTC	CAWSGGLKQYF
15	-	TRBV2	TRBJ1-1	-	TGTGCCAGCAACCGAAGGGAGCCGATGAACACTGAAGCTTTCTTT	CASNRREPMNTEAFF
16	TRBD1	TRBV4-3	TRBJ2-7	few	TGCGCCAGCAGCCAAGACAGGCAGGGGGCGTCCTACGAGCAGTACTTC	CASSQDRQGASYEQYF
13	TRBD2	TRBV5-4	TRBJ2-5	once	TGTGCCAGCAGGATGACTAGCGCGGAGACCCAGTACTTC	CASRMTSAETQYF
13	TRBD1	TRBV19	TRBJ1-1	-	TGTGCCAGTAGGGACAGGCAGAACACTGAAGCTTTCTTT	CASRDRQNTEAFF
14	-	TRBV5-1	TRBJ1-6	-	TGCGCCAGCAGCTTGGTTGCAGTTAATTCACCCCTCCACTTT	CASSLVAVNSPLHF
15	TRBD2	TRBV15	TRBJ2-3	once	TGTGCCACCAGCAGAGCGGGGGAGGGAACAGATACGCAGTATTTT	CATSRAGEGTDTQYF
13	TRBD1	TRBV5-8	TRBJ1-2	-	TGTGCCAGCAGCCGAGGACAGGGCTATGGCTACACCTTC	CASSRGQGYGYTF
13	-	TRBV30	TRBJ2-1	-	TGTGCCTGGAGTTTAATTTCTTTCCATGAGCAGTTCTTC	CAWSLISFHEQFF
15	TRBD1	TRBV7-9	TRBJ1-1	-	TGTGCCAGCAGCCCAGAGACAGGGGGCAACACTGAAGCTTTCTTT	CASSPETGGNTEAFF
14	TRBD1	TRBV7-2	TRBJ1-2	-	TGTGCCAGCAGCTTAGGGGGGACAGGGTATGGCTACACCTTC	CASSLGGTGYGYTF
17	TRBD2	TRBV5-6	TRBJ2-1	-	TGTGCCAGCAGCTTGGAGTCCTCCAGCGGGGGTTGGAATGAGCAGTTCTTC	CASSLESSSGGWNEQFF
14	TRBD1	TRBV14	TRBJ2-7	-	TGTGCCAGCAGCGTCGGGACAGACCGTAGGGAGCAGTACTTC	CASSVGTDRREQYF
11	-	TRBV6-6	TRBJ1-1	few	TGTGCCAGCTCTTGGAACACTGAAGCTTTCTTT	CASSWNTEAFF
14	TRBD1	TRBV2	TRBJ2-7	-	TGTGCCAGCTGCCCCGGGACAGTCCTCTACGAGCAGTACTTC	CASCPGTVLYEQYF
11	-	TRBV20-1	TRBJ1-2	few	TGCAGTGTTGCGGGGGCGGATGGCTACACCTTC	CSVAGADGYTF
13	-	TRBV6-6	TRBJ1-1	few	TGTGCCAGCAGTTACTCTATCCAGACTGAAGCTTTCTTT	CASSYSIQTEAFF
17	TRBD2	TRBV4-2	TRBJ2-3	-	TGTGCCAGCAGCCAAGACCCAGCGGGGTGGGGATGGGATACGCAGTATTTT	CASSQDPAGWGWDTQYF
12	-	TRBV5-8	TRBJ2-2	-	TGTGCCAGCTGCGGAAGGTCCGGGGAGCTGTTTTTT	CASCGRSGELFF
16	-	TRBV6-6	TRBJ2-3	-	TGTGCCAGCAGCCCCTGGGGCAGCTCTAGCACAGATACGCAGTATTTT	CASSPWGSSSTDTQYF
15	-	TRBV6-6	TRBJ1-2	-	TGTGCCAGCAGTTACTCCCCGGGGGAATGGGGTGGCTACACCTTC	CASSYSPGEWGGYTF
20	-	TRBV27	TRBJ1-4	-	TGTGCCAGCAGTTTATACCCCCCCATTGGGGGGAGTGCAACTAATGAAAAACTGTTTTTT	CASSLYPPIGGSATNEKLFF
15	-	TRBV9	TRBJ2-3	-	TGTGCCAGCAGCGCCATAGCGGCAATATCAGATACGCAGTATTTT	CASSAIAAISDTQYF
11	-	TRBV20-1	TRBJ2-1	few	TGCAGTGCTATAATGACAGGTCAACAGTTCTTC	CSAIMTGQQFF
14	TRBD1	TRBV7-2	TRBJ1-2	-	TGTGCCAGCAGCCCTGGGACAGGGCTCTATGGCTACACCTTC	CASSPGTGLYGYTF
14	-	TRBV6-5	TRBJ2-2	once	TGTGCCAGCAGTTACTCTACGGACACCGGGGAGCTGTTTTTT	CASSYSTDTGELFF
15	TRBD1	TRBV9	TRBJ2-5	-	TGTGCCAGCTCTCCGACAGGGGGCGAATTAGAGACCCAGTACTTC	CASSPTGGELETQYF
13	-	TRBV7-9	TRBJ1-1	-	TGTGCCAGCAGCCCCCGACGGGTAGATAGGGCTTTCTTT	CASSPRRVDRAFF
15	-	TRBV5-6	TRBJ2-1	-	TGTGCCAGCAGCTTCAGGGGCCGCTCCTACAATGAGCAGTTCTTC	CASSFRGRSYNEQFF
15	-	TRBV4-1	TRBJ1-6	-	TGCGCCAGCAGCCAAGAAGGGCAGGGGAACTCACCCCTCCACTTT	CASSQEGQGNSPLHF
16	TRBD1	TRBV7-9	TRBJ1-4	-	TGTGCCAGCAGCATATCAGGGGGAGCAACTAATGAAAAACTGTTTTTT	CASSISGGATNEKLFF
15	TRBD1	TRBV27	TRBJ1-1	-	TGTGCCAGCAGTTTATCAGGGGGCATGAACACTGAAGCTTTCTTT	CASSLSGGMNTEAFF
15	TRBD1	TRBV10-3	TRBJ1-2	-	TGTGCCATCAGCGATACAGGGGAGGCGGACTATGGCTACACCTTC	CAISDTGEADYGYTF
12	-	TRBV18	TRBJ2-5	-	TGTGCCAGCTCACCTAGCCAAGAGACCCAGTACTTC	CASSPSQETQYF
15	-	TRBV6-5	TRBJ2-2	-	TGTGCCAGCTTCCCCTTTGGCGGGCGCACCGGGGAGCTGTTTTTT	CASFPFGGRTGELFF
12	-	TRBV19	TRBJ2-4	-	TGTGCCAGCGGGGACACCAAAAACATTCAGTACTTC	CASGDTKNIQYF
15	TRBD1	TRBV11-2	TRBJ2-3	-	TGTGCCAGCAGCTTGGGGACAGGGAGAACAGATACGCAGTATTTT	CASSLGTGRTDTQYF
14	-	TRBV11-2	TRBJ1-1	-	TGTGCCAGCAGCTTAGTGGGGGCACCCGGTGAAGCTTTCTTT	CASSLVGAPGEAFF
14	TRBD1	TRBV29-1	TRBJ1-1	-	TGCAGCGCCATACAGGGGGCGCTTAACACTGAAGCTTTCTTT	CSAIQGALNTEAFF
15	-	TRBV7-9	TRBJ1-4	-	TGTGCCAGCAGCGACGCTCCGGGAACTAATGAAAAACTGTTTTTT	CASSDAPGTNEKLFF
13	-	TRBV30	TRBJ1-5	-	TGTGCCTGGAGTGTGACGGCGGATCAGCCCCAGCATTTT	CAWSVTADQPQHF
12	-	TRBV7-9	TRBJ2-7	-	TGTGCCAGCTTCAGGGATTCCTACGAGCAGTACTTC	CASFRDSYEQYF
14	TRBD1	TRBV29-1	TRBJ2-2	-	TGCAGCGTGAAGGAGGACAGGGGGGCCGGGGAGCTGTTTTTT	CSVKEDRGAGELFF